This T cell receptor beta chain was obtained from a study of T cells in Graves' hyperthyroidism and ophthalmopathy. This CDR3 has 17 amino acids. Trimming cost V 9 bases and J 0 bases, with 21 bases left between them. CDR1 is MNHNS, CDR2 SASEGT, per germline. This clonotype was observed at least ten times. There were TCR beta CDR3 regions amplified from RNA transcripts. In the first-round RT-PCR of the TCR CDR3, the HTBI primer set was used. TCRdb used MiXCR to reprocess the multiplex PCR reads, holding one entry per CDR3 protein. The data contain approximately 400,000 distinct CDR3 sequences, around 16% of them singletons.

Sequencing was carried out using blood. V and J are TRBV6-1 and TRBJ2-1, with D hard to call. The TCR originated in a woman younger than 35 with Graves' hyperthyroidism that later progressed to Graves' ophthalmopathy. CDR3: CASPPSEPVSSYNEQFF. For the CDR3, the DNA is TGTGCCAGTCCCCCGTCCGAGCCGGTGAGCTCCTACAATGAGCAGTTCTTC.